Shown below are 32 T cell receptor beta chains from a single sample sequenced in a study of T cell changes during pregnancy in multiple sclerosis. Assay: immunoSEQ multiplex PCR; the TCRdb copy retains only in-frame clones and omits some. The sample consists of tens of thousands of clones, roughly nine tenths of them appearing once. The sequences come from peripheral blood, collected in the second trimester of pregnancy. The receptors stem from a female donor in good health, enrolled as a control in a pregnancy study.

The V call is TRBV28, the J call TRBJ2-7, with D possibly TRBD2 on 6 matching bases. From germline, CDR1 is MDHEN and CDR2 SYDVKM. CDR3 length: 11 amino acids. The V end was cut by 10 bases, the J end by 6 bases, with 13 bases between. The CDR3 DNA reads TGTGCCACCGGGACTGCGCGCGAGCAGTACTTC. Encoded protein: CATGTAREQYF.

This sequence joins TRBV7-3 and TRBJ2-1; a weak D match, TRBD2 (7 bases). Germline V lookup: CDR1 SGHTA, CDR2 FQGTGA. Trimming removed 2 bases from V and 7 bases from J, with 21 bases in between. This CDR3 comprises 17 residues. CDR3 amino acids: CASSLGSGAGRANEQFF. CDR3 nucleotide sequence: TGTGCCAGCAGCTTAGGGTCAGGGGCAGGGAGGGCGAATGAGCAGTTCTTC.

This clone was observed a few times. The CDR3 sequence: CASSFGTDGTEAFF. In DNA, the CDR3 is TGTGCCAGCAGCTTTGGGACAGATGGCACTGAAGCTTTCTTT. This rearrangement joins TRBV7-9 to TRBJ1-1; 7 nucleotides line up with TRBD1. CDR3 length equals 14 residues. V shed 3 bases, J shed 4 bases, and the junction held 5 bases outside the gene matches. Germline lookup yields CDR1 SEHNR and CDR2 FQNEAQ (reference sequence).

J is TRBJ2-7 and V is TRBV4-2; D is possibly TRBD2 (5 bases). With 1 base removed from V and 7 bases from J, the gap between germline ends came to 17 bases. This CDR3 is built from 15 residues. Germline V lookup: CDR1 LGHNA, CDR2 YNFKEQ. The CDR3 loop reads CASSQGGVDSREQYF. The CDR3 nucleotides read TGTGCCAGCAGCCAAGGGGGTGTGGACTCCCGTGAGCAGTACTTC.

The chain recombines TRBV4-2 with TRBJ1-2; no clear D. Germline V gene sequence: CDR1 LGHNA, CDR2 YNFKEQ. CDR3 length equals 15 residues. V was shortened by 0 bases and J by 2 bases, with 10 bases between the two germline ends. As DNA, the CDR3 is TGTGCCAGCAGCCAAGATACGGGCGGGAACTATGGCTACACCTTC. Translating gives CASSQDTGGNYGYTF.

The gene calls are TRBV5-1 and TRBJ2-5; D remains ambiguous. The CDR3 runs to 12 residues. The V end was cut by 0 bases, the J end by 5 bases, with 5 bases between. The germline V gene encodes CDR1 SGHRS and CDR2 YFSETQ. The CDR3 sequence: CASSLAGETQYF. CDR3 DNA sequence: TGCGCCAGCAGCTTGGCCGGGGAGACCCAGTACTTC.

The chain joins TRBV5-1 to TRBJ2-7; D may be TRBD1 (6 bases). CDR1 is SGHRS and CDR2 is YFSETQ in the germline V gene. The CDR3 runs 13 residues. V lost 0 bases, J lost 3 bases, and 7 bases lay in between. The CDR3 DNA reads TGCGCCAGCAGCTTGGCCAGGGGCTACGAGCAGTACTTC. This translates into CASSLARGYEQYF.

The chain is built from TRBV4-1 and TRBJ2-1, with 13 bases that match TRBD2. Germline V CDR1 and CDR2: MGHRA, YSYEKL. Trimming removed 7 bases from V and 7 bases from J; junction bases left unmatched: 7. The CDR3 loop spans 15 amino acids. The CDR3 loop reads CASNPTSGGINEQFF. CDR3 nucleotides: TGCGCCAGCAACCCGACTAGCGGGGGGATAAATGAGCAGTTCTTC.

This chain uses TRBV4-2 with TRBJ2-2; 9 nucleotides line up with TRBD1. Per germline, CDR1 LGHNA and CDR2 YNFKEQ. With 3 bases clipped from V and 7 bases from J, the junction kept 6 bases outside the gene matches. This CDR3 has 15 amino acids. CDR3 in amino acids: CASSQAQGANGELFF. DNA of the CDR3: TGTGCCAGCAGCCAGGCACAGGGGGCAAACGGGGAGCTGTTTTTT.

The chain's CDR3 is CASSPRGGDGYTF. The CDR3 nucleotides are TGTGCCAGCAGCCCCCGGGGGGGGGATGGCTACACCTTC. V and J are TRBV7-9 and TRBJ1-2; possible D gene TRBD1, 5 bases. Germline loops: CDR1 SEHNR, CDR2 FQNEAQ (reference sequence). The length of the CDR3 is 13 residues. Trimming took off 5 bases at V and 6 bases at J, with 13 bases between the two ends.

This sequence joins TRBV30 and TRBJ1-2; 10 bases align to TRBD1. J lost 8 bases, V lost 2 bases, and 8 bases had no gene match. The CDR3 runs to 14 residues. Per the germline V gene, CDR1 is GTSNPN and CDR2 is SVGIG (reference sequence). In DNA form, the CDR3 reads TGTGCCTGGAGTCCCGTGGGGACAGGGGTCGGCTACACCTTC. It codes for CAWSPVGTGVGYTF.

The chain links TRBV28 to TRBJ1-4, with D unclear. Germline loops: CDR1 MDHEN, CDR2 SYDVKM. V was clipped by 6 bases and J by 2 bases, with 13 bases between them. The CDR3 covers 15 residues. CDR3 region: CASSDGWATNEKLFF. The DNA of the CDR3 is TGTGCCAGCAGCGACGGCTGGGCTACTAATGAAAAACTGTTTTTT.

This clone was observed a single time. This rearrangement joins TRBV11-2 to TRBJ2-5, with TRBD2 matching 12 bases. V lost 5 bases to trimming and J lost 5 bases; unmatched junction nucleotides: 3. In germline, CDR1 is SGHAT, CDR2 FQNNGV. CDR3 length: 14 amino acids. CDR3 DNA: TGTGCCAGCAGCCCGGGGACTAGCGGGGAGACCCAGTACTTC. It codes for CASSPGTSGETQYF.

This clone was counted once. The genes are TRBV19 and TRBJ1-6, with 8 bases lining up with TRBD1. V lost 7 bases, J lost 9 bases, and 8 bases stayed unmatched. The CDR3 length is 14 residues. CDR1 is LNHDA and CDR2 is SQIVND in the germline V gene (reference sequence). DNA for the CDR3: TGTGCCAGTAAGGCGGACAGGGTGGGTTCACCCCTCCACTTT. Translating it yields CASKADRVGSPLHF.

The chain combines TRBV9 with TRBJ2-5; D is unclear. The V gene lost 3 bases and the J gene lost 4 bases, with 10 bases spanning the gap. Germline loops: CDR1 SGDLS, CDR2 YYNGEE. CDR3 length equals 13 residues. The CDR3 reads CASSALPLETQYF. The CDR3 region has the DNA TGTGCCAGCAGCGCCCTTCCTCTAGAGACCCAGTACTTC.

This clone turned up a few times. V is TRBV19 and J is TRBJ1-5; D is uncertain. Trimming shortened V by 4 bases and J by 0 bases, and 10 bases separated the two germline ends. Germline CDR1 is LNHDA and CDR2 is SQIVND (reference sequence). The CDR3 totals 15 residues. CDR3 nucleotides: TGTGCCAGTAGTAGCGTCTCCGATAGCAATCAGCCCCAGCATTTT. Encoded protein: CASSSVSDSNQPQHF.

This chain connects TRBV7-2 to TRBJ2-3; maybe TRBD2 (5 bases). The V gene lost 5 bases and the J gene lost 2 bases, with 11 bases spanning the gap. In germline, CDR1 is SGHTA, CDR2 FQGNSA. The CDR3 extends over 14 amino acids. The CDR3 DNA reads TGTGCCAGCAGCCCCGGTCTAGCCACAGATACGCAGTATTTT. Translation: CASSPGLATDTQYF.

Worth noting for this clone: Other nucleotide sequences in the sample specify the same CDR3. The rearrangement links TRBV25-1 to TRBJ2-2; 7 positions agree with TRBD2. V was pared by 4 bases and J by 5 bases, with 1 base of the junction left unmatched. The V gene's germline CDR1 is MGHDK and CDR2 SYGVNS. The CDR3 has 13 amino acids. The CDR3 DNA sequence: TGTGCCAGCAGTGGGGGGGGGACCGGGGAGCTGTTTTTT. It codes for CASSGGGTGELFF.

The sample holds one count of this clone. The V gene is TRBV4-2, the J gene TRBJ1-6; possibly TRBD1 for D (5 bases). V was trimmed by 3 bases and J by 13 bases, leaving 22 bases between them. The CDR3 contains 16 residues. Germline CDR1 LGHNA, CDR2 YNFKEQ. DNA of the CDR3: TGTGCCAGCAGCCAGATAGGGGCAGGCTTTTACTCGCCCCTCCACTTT. Translating gives CASSQIGAGFYSPLHF.

The chain recombines TRBV14 with TRBJ1-4; no clear D. The length of the CDR3 is 13 residues. In germline, CDR1 is SGHDN, CDR2 FVKESK. With 0 bases removed from V and 8 bases from J, the gap between germline ends came to 7 bases. CDR3 nucleotides: TGTGCCAGCAGCCAAGATCTAGGCGAAAAACTGTTTTTT. It specifies CASSQDLGEKLFF.

The chain is built from TRBV7-9 and TRBJ1-3; D uncertain. The V end was cut by 2 bases, the J end by 9 bases, with 11 bases between. The CDR3 totals 13 residues. Germline CDR1 is SEHNR and CDR2 is FQNEAQ (reference sequence). This CDR3 reads CASSLRESGTIYF. CDR3 DNA sequence: TGTGCCAGCAGCTTACGAGAATCCGGCACCATATATTTT. The whole variable domain, filled in from reference TRBV7-9 and TRBJ1-3, reads DTGVSQNPRHKITKRGQNVTFRCDPISEHNRLYWYRQTLGQGPEFLTYFQNEAQLEKSRLLSDRFSAERPKGSFSTLEIQRTEQGDSAMYLCASSLRESGTIYFGEGSWLTVV.

The chain employs TRBV27 and TRBJ2-1, with D perhaps matching TRBD2 (7 bases). The germline V gene encodes CDR1 MNHEY and CDR2 SMNVEV (reference sequence). The CDR3 loop spans 14 amino acids. Trimming removed 3 bases at V and 8 bases at J, with 14 bases between. CDR3 in DNA: TGTGCCAGCAGTTTGAGGGGGGGCCGGGATGAGCAGTTCTTC. It specifies CASSLRGGRDEQFF.

The chain carries TRBV4-1 and TRBJ1-5, with 9 bases fitting TRBD1. Germline trimming cut 1 base from V and 7 bases from J; bases unmatched to any gene: 5. This CDR3 comprises 15 residues. Germline values: CDR1 MGHRA, CDR2 YSYEKL. The CDR3 sequence is CASSQADRGEQPQHF. In DNA, the CDR3 is TGCGCCAGCAGCCAAGCCGACAGGGGGGAACAGCCCCAGCATTTT.

This clone has just one count. The genes are TRBV6-6 and TRBJ2-7; a possible D gene is TRBD1 (5 bases). This CDR3 spans 14 amino acids. The germline V gene encodes CDR1 MNHNY and CDR2 SVGAGI (reference sequence). Between the trimmed V and J ends, which lost 4 bases and 0 bases, there was a span of 10 bases. CDR3 sequence (DNA): TGTGCCAGCAGTTGGACGGACACCTCCTACGAGCAGTACTTC. The encoded protein is CASSWTDTSYEQYF.

The rearrangement uses TRBV28 and TRBJ2-7; 7 positions agree with TRBD1. This CDR3 has 16 residues. The germline V gene has CDR1 MDHEN and CDR2 SYDVKM. The V and J ends lost 5 bases and 5 bases, in that order; junction bases with no gene match: 15. The CDR3 is CASSLISPQGLHEQYF. CDR3 DNA sequence: TGTGCCAGCAGTCTGATTAGTCCACAGGGGCTCCACGAGCAGTACTTC.

The chain combines TRBV6-4 with TRBJ2-1; TRBD1 agrees at 8 bases. CDR3 length equals 18 residues. Trimming took 0 bases from V and 11 from J; bases not matched to a gene: 18. The germline V gene encodes CDR1 MRHNA and CDR2 SNTAGT. The chain's CDR3 is CASSDSIGPGGRGQKQFF. The CDR3 DNA reads TGTGCCAGCAGTGACTCGATCGGGCCAGGTGGCAGGGGGCAGAAGCAGTTCTTC.

The CDR3 reads CASSVAGQGLEAFF. CDR3 DNA sequence: TGTGCCAGCAGTGTAGCCGGACAGGGGCTGGAAGCTTTCTTT. The genes are TRBV2 and TRBJ1-1; the match to TRBD1 covers 9 bases. The CDR3 is made up of 14 amino acids. Germline V CDR1 and CDR2: SNHLY, FYNNEI. V shed 4 bases and J 8 bases; nucleotides not matched to a gene: 8.

This sequence joins TRBV6-5 and TRBJ2-2; 9 bases align to TRBD1. Germline CDR1 MNHEY, CDR2 SVGAGI. The CDR3 extends over 15 amino acids. Trimming cost V 6 bases and J 5 bases; bases outside gene matches: 7. CDR3 sequence reads: CASRRDREYTGELFF. The CDR3 region has the DNA TGTGCCAGCAGACGGGACAGGGAGTATACCGGGGAGCTGTTTTTT.

This clone was seen a single time. This chain joins TRBV6-6 and TRBJ2-5, with 9 nucleotides matching TRBD1. Germline V CDR1 and CDR2: MNHNY, SVGAGI (reference sequence). The CDR3 has 16 amino acids. Trimming cost V 0 bases and J 5 bases; bases outside gene matches: 7. CDR3 nucleotides: TGTGCCAGCAGTTACTCGACTACAGGGGGCTGGGAGACCCAGTACTTC. Translating it yields CASSYSTTGGWETQYF.

The chain recombines TRBV7-9 with TRBJ2-2, with 8 nucleotides matching TRBD1. The V gene's germline CDR1 is SEHNR and CDR2 FQNEAQ (reference sequence). Trimming took 0 bases from V and 1 from J; bases not matched to a gene: 1. The CDR3 totals 16 residues. The CDR3 DNA sequence: TGTGCCAGCAGCTTAGCCGGGACAGGGAACACCGGGGAGCTGTTTTTT. It is translated as CASSLAGTGNTGELFF.

The genes are TRBV5-6 and TRBJ2-1; D may be TRBD1 (6 bases). This CDR3 has 15 amino acids. V lost 4 bases, J lost 6 bases, and 17 bases lay in between. Germline V gene data show CDR1 as SGHDT and CDR2 as YYEEEE. The CDR3 bases are TGTGCCAGCAGCCCCGGCAGGGGATGGTTCAATGAGCAGTTCTTC. Translation: CASSPGRGWFNEQFF.

About this clone: The junction does not match germline at one end; this may be a read error. The chain carries TRBV7-7 and TRBJ2-1, with TRBD2 identical over 8 bases. This CDR3 spans 15 amino acids. Germline V gene data show CDR1 as SSHAT and CDR2 as FNYEAQ (reference sequence). DNA of the CDR3: TGTGCTAGCAGCCTCGGACTAGCTGACTACAATGAGCAGTTCTTC. Translating it yields CASSLGLADYNEQFF.